This T cell receptor (beta chain) was recorded in a study of T-cell reconstitution after alpha-beta-depleted transplantation in children. TCRbeta library preparation incorporated unique molecular identifiers. TCRdb called the PCR reads again in MiXCR, with one record for every CDR3 protein. In the table there are 300,000 to 400,000 distinct CDR3 sequences, 15% to 20% of which are singletons. Study-level results: Alpha-beta T cells about two months after transplant reportedly derived from several hundred expanded graft clones. Newly made T cells mostly supplied T-cell counts and diversity one year after transplant.

A remark on this clonotype: The antigen is not known.

Germline assignment: CDR1 MNHEY and CDR2 SVGAGI. V trimming: 2 bases; J trimming: 4 bases; junction bases outside the gene matches: 13. The CDR3 is 17 amino acids. The chain combines TRBV6-5 with TRBJ2-5; 7 bases are shared with TRBD2. Sample: PBMCs, mostly from graft donor cells, taken 360 days after TCRalphabeta/CD19-depleted stem cell transplant. This TCR was recovered from a male patient between 2 and 10 years old who had a stem cell transplant for acute lymphoblastic leukemia, so the T cells may come from the graft donor. This chain's CDR3 is CASSYTGAGLDRETQYF. DNA for the CDR3: TGTGCCAGCAGTTACACCGGAGCGGGGTTAGATCGAGAGACCCAGTACTTC.